One sample yielded the 17 T cell receptor beta chains listed below, sequenced in a study of Graves' ophthalmopathy and Graves' hyperthyroidism (dated by TCRdb to between 2017 and 2018). Sequenced on an Illumina HiSeq 2000. TCR beta CDR3 regions were amplified from RNA transcripts for repertoire sequencing. HTBI primers and the Qiagen OneStep RT-PCR kit were used in a first-round RT-PCR, which was followed by a second-round multiplex PCR, size selection and purification. The public reads were reprocessed in TCRdb via fastp at Q25 and MiXCR, keeping in-frame beta chains. All rows with the same CDR3 protein become a single entry with the most common DNA and genes. Counted in this sample were 150,000 or so distinct CDR3 sequences; 30% to 45% of them appeared once. Less than 6% of the sample rests with the top ten. The specimen was peripheral blood. These receptor sequences come from a woman between 40 and 50 years old with Graves' ophthalmopathy. Donor details come from another sample of the same person, matched by shared clones.

The V call is TRBV10-3, the J call TRBJ1-1, with 8 bases matching TRBD1. V was clipped by 7 bases and J by 3 bases; unmatched bases: 10. This CDR3 region has 15 residues. Germline V CDR1 and CDR2: ENHRY, SYGVKD. As DNA, the CDR3 is TGTGCCATCATGCAGGGGGCCGCAGGGGACACTGAAGCTTTCTTT. Encoded protein: CAIMQGAAGDTEAFF.

This clonotype was seen ten or more times. This may be a read error, as it is one base from a much larger clone. The chain joins TRBV6-5 to TRBJ1-1; D remains ambiguous. Germline-derived CDR1 and CDR2 are MNHEY and SVGAGI. CDR3 length: 15 amino acids. V lost 5 bases and J lost 0, with 13 bases in between. CDR3 nucleotides: TGTGCCAGCAGTCTTCTCGGCGTCATGAACACTGAAGCTTTCTTT. This gives the protein CASSLLGVMNTEAFF.

This clonotype was detected ten times or more. J is TRBJ2-1 and V is TRBV6-2 or TRBV6-3, with TRBD2 identical over 7 bases. The V gene end was trimmed by 0 bases and the J gene end by 5 bases; junction bases not matched to a gene: 1. From germline, CDR1 is MNHEY and CDR2 SVGEGT. The CDR3 extends over 14 amino acids. The CDR3 region has the DNA TGTGCCAGCAGTTACTCGGGGGGGGACAATGAGCAGTTCTTC. Translating gives CASSYSGGDNEQFF.

This clonotype was seen repeatedly, ten times or more. The V and J genes are TRBV4-3 and TRBJ2-2; D not resolved. Trimming shortened V by 0 bases and J by 4 bases, and 3 bases separated the two germline ends. Germline V gene lookup returns CDR1 LGHNA and CDR2 YSLEER. This CDR3 contains 13 residues. The CDR3 loop reads CASSQDPTGELFF. The CDR3 nucleotides read TGCGCCAGCAGCCAAGATCCCACCGGGGAGCTGTTTTTT.

The chain carries TRBV12-3 or TRBV12-4 and TRBJ1-6, with D unresolved. The ends were cut back, 3 bases at V and 7 bases at J, with 10 bases in the middle. The CDR3 has 14 residues. The CDR3 reads CASSFGPENSPLHF. CDR3 nucleotide sequence: TGTGCCAGCAGTTTTGGCCCAGAGAATTCACCCCTCCACTTT.

Ten or more counts support this clonotype. The chain carries TRBV19 and TRBJ1-3, with D possibly being TRBD1 (5 bases). The CDR3 extends over 18 amino acids. V shed 3 bases and J shed 0 bases, with 18 bases lying between them. Germline V CDR1 and CDR2: LNHDA, SQIVND (reference sequence). This chain's CDR3 is CASSIVGSGTNSGNTIYF. CDR3 DNA sequence: TGTGCCAGTAGTATCGTAGGTTCCGGGACGAACTCTGGAAACACCATATATTTT. Variable domain in full (rest from reference TRBV19 and TRBJ1-3): DGGITQSPKYLFRKEGQNVTLSCEQNLNHDAMYWYRQDPGQGLRLIYYSQIVNDFQKGDIAEGYSVSREKKESFPLTVTSAQKNPTAFYLCASSIVGSGTNSGNTIYFGEGSWLTVV.

Ten or more counts support this clonotype. This chain joins TRBV6-5 and TRBJ1-2, with no clear D. V shed 7 bases and J shed 0 bases, with 15 bases lying between them. This CDR3 spans 15 amino acids. Germline CDR1 MNHEY, CDR2 SVGAGI. CDR3 nucleotides: TGTGCCAGCAACTCACCGGGCTTAGCTAACTATGGCTACACCTTC. Amino acids: CASNSPGLANYGYTF.

The CDR3 DNA follows: TGTGCCAGCCAAGAGGGCGATTACGAGCAGTACTTC. This gives the protein CASQEGDYEQYF. The genes are TRBV6-2 or TRBV6-3 and TRBJ2-7; tentative D call: TRBD2 (5 bases). The germline V gene has CDR1 MNHEY and CDR2 SVGEGT. V lost 8 bases and J 4 bases, leaving 12 bases between the germline ends. The CDR3 consists of 12 residues.

The chain is built from TRBV7-8 and TRBJ1-2, with 12 bases lining up with TRBD1. Trimming removed 1 base from V and 8 bases from J; junction bases left unmatched: 2. This CDR3 comprises 14 residues. The germline CDR1 and CDR2 sequences are SGHVS and FQNEAQ. In nucleotides, the CDR3 is TGTGCCAGCAGCTTAGGCGGGACAGGGGGCGGCTACACCTTC. This translates into CASSLGGTGGGYTF.

Regarding this clonotype: Compared with germline, one end of the junction differs, possibly owing to a read error. The chain combines TRBV6-1 with TRBJ1-3; possibly TRBD1 for D (6 bases). Looked up from germline, CDR1 is MNHNS and CDR2 is SASEGT. The CDR3 is made up of 14 amino acids. The CDR3 spells CASTEGGTGNTIYF. The CDR3 DNA reads as TGTGCCAGCACTGAAGGGGGAACTGGAAACACCATATATTTT.

This clonotype was picked up many times. This chain connects TRBV14 to TRBJ2-2; D is unclear. V gave up 1 base and J gave up 6 bases, with 6 bases separating them. Germline V gene lookup returns CDR1 SGHDN and CDR2 FVKESK. The CDR3 covers 13 residues. Written as DNA, the CDR3 is TGTGCCAGCAGCCAAGCGGTCGCCGGGGAGCTGTTTTTT. Translation: CASSQAVAGELFF.

The sample holds many counts of this clonotype. The chain joins TRBV7-2 to TRBJ2-7, with 7 bases lining up with TRBD2. CDR3 length equals 13 residues. With V trimmed by 8 bases and J by 2 bases, 6 bases remained unmatched. Germline V lookup: CDR1 SGHTA, CDR2 FQGNSA. The CDR3 nucleotides read TGTGCCAGCTCGGAGGCGGGGGCCTACGAGCAGTACTTC. It encodes CASSEAGAYEQYF.

This clonotype has ten or more counts. J is TRBJ1-1 and V is TRBV7-3; 7 bases align to TRBD1. V dropped 1 base and J dropped 1; count of bases not matched to a gene: 3. Germline V lookup: CDR1 SGHTA, CDR2 FQGTGA. The CDR3 totals 15 residues. The CDR3: CASSLKGARNTEAFF. CDR3 coding DNA: TGTGCCAGCAGCTTAAAGGGGGCGAGGAACACTGAAGCTTTCTTT.

This clonotype was seen ten or more times. This chain uses TRBV27 with TRBJ1-5, with TRBD1 as a possible D gene (6 bases). CDR1 is MNHEY, CDR2 SMNVEV, per germline (reference sequence). Trimming shortened V by 6 bases and J by 3 bases, and 9 bases separated the two germline ends. This CDR3 comprises 13 residues. For the CDR3, the DNA is TGTGCCAGCAGACAGGGATTCAATCAGCCCCAGCATTTT. Amino acids: CASRQGFNQPQHF.

This chain's CDR3 is CASSLGRDSTNTGELFF. DNA for the CDR3: TGTGCCAGCAGTTTAGGGCGGGACAGCACGAACACCGGGGAGCTGTTTTTT. The V and J genes are TRBV12-3 or TRBV12-4 and TRBJ2-2; D may be TRBD1 (7 bases). V was cut by 1 base and J by 0 bases, with 12 bases left in between. This CDR3 contains 17 residues.

The rearrangement links TRBV2 to TRBJ2-7, with 15 bases lining up with TRBD2. Germline V gene data show CDR1 as SNHLY and CDR2 as FYNNEI. The CDR3 covers 15 residues. J gave up 5 bases and V 4 bases, and 3 bases lay outside the gene matches. CDR3 loop: CASSGGTSGRNEQYF. Written as DNA, the CDR3 is TGTGCCAGCAGTGGCGGGACTAGCGGGAGGAACGAGCAGTACTTC.

This clonotype was found many times. The chain links TRBV6-2 or TRBV6-3 to TRBJ2-5; 10 nucleotides match TRBD2. CDR1 and CDR2 from the germline V gene are MNHEY and SVGEGT. V shed 6 bases, J shed 5 bases, and the junction held 18 bases outside the gene matches. The CDR3 covers 18 residues. In DNA form, the CDR3 reads TGTGCCAGCAGCCCCGGGTGGCGAGCGGGAGGGCGGCCGGAGACCCAGTACTTC. This gives the protein CASSPGWRAGGRPETQYF.